The clone carrying this T cell receptor beta chain was picked up a small number of times. Antigen specificity is unknown. This record comes from a study of blood T cells in healthy people across ages. Findings and limits, study-wide: Naive and antigen-experienced cells were not separated, limiting conclusive comparison.

Donation came from healthy Caucasian individuals in Russia who were aged 6 to 90. The use of a sample-barcoded 5' primer and a J-beta primer mix characterized a second PCR of about 6 to 12 cycles. TCRdb redid the calling of the 5' RACE reads with MiXCR, one entry per CDR3 protein. The table shows around 700,000 distinct CDR3 sequences, with 20% to 30% occurring only once. Germline V CDR1 and CDR2: SQVTM, ANQGSEA. The trim removed 7 bases at V and 4 bases at J, leaving 12 bases unmatched. This CDR3 region has 14 residues. Another study also made use of these data, one on T cells of mothers and their children. That work contributes: Using about 1.5 ug per 15 ul, all extracted RNA underwent cDNA synthesis.

This chain uses TRBV29-1 with TRBJ2-7; 8 nucleotides agree with TRBD2. Sequenced: blood. The TCR sequence derives from a boy younger than 18 in good health. This CDR3 reads CSASGGAGVYEQYF. CDR3 coding DNA: TGCAGCGCATCCGGGGGGGCGGGAGTGTACGAGCAGTACTTC.